The source of this T cell receptor (beta chain) is a study of blood T cell repertoires in COVID-19. Per the germline V gene, CDR1 is WSHSY and CDR2 is SAAADI. The length of the CDR3 is 15 residues. Trimming cost V 6 bases and J 0 bases; bases outside gene matches: 5. Sequencing used immunoSEQ multiplex PCR; TCRdb keeps in-frame clones, though not all of them. The data contain about 200,000 clones, approximately 90% of them singletons. The sequence derives from a woman aged 40-49 years in a cohort exposed to, infected with or recovered from COVID-19 (not recorded which). The V and J genes are TRBV10-2 and TRBJ2-1; TRBD2 matches at 7 bases. Sequenced input: PBMCs or T cells enriched from blood (not recorded which). CDR3 in DNA: TGCGCCAGCAGAGATCTAGCGGACTCCTACAATGAGCAGTTCTTC. Translating gives CASRDLADSYNEQFF.